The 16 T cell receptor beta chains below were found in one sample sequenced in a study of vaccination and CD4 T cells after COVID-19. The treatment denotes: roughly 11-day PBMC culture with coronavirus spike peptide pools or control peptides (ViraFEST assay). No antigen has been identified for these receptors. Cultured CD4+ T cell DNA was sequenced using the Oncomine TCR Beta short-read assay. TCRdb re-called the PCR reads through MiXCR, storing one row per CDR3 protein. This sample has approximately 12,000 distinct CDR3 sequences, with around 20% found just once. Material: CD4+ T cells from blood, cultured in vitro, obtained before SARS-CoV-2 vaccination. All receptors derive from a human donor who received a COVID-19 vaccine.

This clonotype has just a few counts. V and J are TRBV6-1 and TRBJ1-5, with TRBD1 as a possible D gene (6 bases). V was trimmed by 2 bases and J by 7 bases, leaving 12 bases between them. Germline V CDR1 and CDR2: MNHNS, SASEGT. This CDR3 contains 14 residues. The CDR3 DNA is TGTGCCAGCAGTGAACAGGGGAGGTACCAGCCCCAGCATTTT. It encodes CASSEQGRYQPQHF.

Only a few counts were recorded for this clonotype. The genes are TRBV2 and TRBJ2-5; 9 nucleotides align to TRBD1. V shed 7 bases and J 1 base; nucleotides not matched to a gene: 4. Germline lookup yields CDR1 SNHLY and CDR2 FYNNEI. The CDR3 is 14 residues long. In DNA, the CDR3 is TGTGCCAGCAAGGGGGACAGGGTCCAAGAGACCCAGTACTTC. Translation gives CASKGDRVQETQYF.

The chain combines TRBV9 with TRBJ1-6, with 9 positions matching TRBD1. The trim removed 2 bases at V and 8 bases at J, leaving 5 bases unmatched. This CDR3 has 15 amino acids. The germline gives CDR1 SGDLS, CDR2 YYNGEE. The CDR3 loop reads CASSVGQGIHSPLHF. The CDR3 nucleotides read TGTGCCAGCAGCGTGGGACAGGGTATTCATTCACCCCTCCACTTT.

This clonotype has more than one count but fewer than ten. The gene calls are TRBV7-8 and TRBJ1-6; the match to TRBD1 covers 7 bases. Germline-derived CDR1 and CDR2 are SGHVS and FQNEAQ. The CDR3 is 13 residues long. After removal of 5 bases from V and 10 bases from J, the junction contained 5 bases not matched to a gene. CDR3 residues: CASSGQGDSPLHF. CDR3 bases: TGTGCCAGCAGCGGTCAGGGGGACTCACCCCTCCACTTT.

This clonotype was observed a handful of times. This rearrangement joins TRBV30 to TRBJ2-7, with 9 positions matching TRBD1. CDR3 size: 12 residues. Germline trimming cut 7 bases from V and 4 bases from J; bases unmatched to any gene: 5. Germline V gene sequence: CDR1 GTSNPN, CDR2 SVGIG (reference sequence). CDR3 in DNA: TGTGCCTTCCGGGACAGGGTATACGAGCAGTACTTC. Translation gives CAFRDRVYEQYF.

The CDR3, as DNA: TGTGCCAGCATTCGGGGGGGGGGGGGTAACTATGGCTACACCTTC. Encoded protein: CASIRGGGGNYGYTF. This chain joins TRBV12-3 or TRBV12-4 and TRBJ1-2; the D gene is possibly TRBD1 (5 bases). CDR3 size: 15 residues. Trimming stripped 7 bases from V and 1 base from J, with 16 bases between.

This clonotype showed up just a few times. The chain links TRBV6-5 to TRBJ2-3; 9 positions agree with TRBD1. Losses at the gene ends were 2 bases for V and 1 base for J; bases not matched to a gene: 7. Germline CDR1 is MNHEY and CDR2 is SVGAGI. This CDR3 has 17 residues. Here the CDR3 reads CASSYEGQGRRTDTQYF. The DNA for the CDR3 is TGTGCCAGCAGTTACGAGGGACAGGGTAGACGCACAGATACGCAGTATTTT.

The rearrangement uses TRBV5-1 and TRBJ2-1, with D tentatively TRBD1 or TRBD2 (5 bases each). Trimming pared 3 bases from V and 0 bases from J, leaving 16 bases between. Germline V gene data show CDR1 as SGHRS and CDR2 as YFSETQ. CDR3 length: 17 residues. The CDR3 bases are TGCGCCAGCAGCTCGGGACGGTTTTTGAGCTCCTACAATGAGCAGTTCTTC. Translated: CASSSGRFLSSYNEQFF.

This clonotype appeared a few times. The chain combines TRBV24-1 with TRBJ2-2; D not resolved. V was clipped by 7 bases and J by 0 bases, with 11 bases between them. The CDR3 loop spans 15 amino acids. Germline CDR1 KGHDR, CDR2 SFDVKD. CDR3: CATSSRSSNTGELFF. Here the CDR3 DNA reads TGTGCCACCAGCTCCAGGTCCTCGAACACCGGGGAGCTGTTTTTT.

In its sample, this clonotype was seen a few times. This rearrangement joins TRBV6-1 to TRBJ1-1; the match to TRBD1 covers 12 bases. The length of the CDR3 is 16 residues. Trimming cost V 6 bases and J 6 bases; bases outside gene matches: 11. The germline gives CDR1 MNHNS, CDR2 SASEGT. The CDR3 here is CASSLRDRGRGAEAFF. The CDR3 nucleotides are TGTGCCAGCAGCCTCCGGGACAGGGGGCGGGGGGCTGAAGCTTTCTTT.

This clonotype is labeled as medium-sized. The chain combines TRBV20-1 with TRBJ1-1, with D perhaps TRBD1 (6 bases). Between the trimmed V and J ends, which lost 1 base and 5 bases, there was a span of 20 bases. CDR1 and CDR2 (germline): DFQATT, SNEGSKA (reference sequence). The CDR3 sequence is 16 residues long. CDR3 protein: CSARGPTGFMRTEAFF. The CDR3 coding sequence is TGCAGTGCTAGAGGACCGACAGGTTTCATGAGGACTGAAGCTTTCTTT.

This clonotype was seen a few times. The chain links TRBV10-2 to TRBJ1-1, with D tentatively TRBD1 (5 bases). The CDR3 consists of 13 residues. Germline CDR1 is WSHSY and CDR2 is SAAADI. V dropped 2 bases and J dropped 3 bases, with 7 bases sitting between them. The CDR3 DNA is TGCGCCAGCAGTGAGCAGGGACACACTGAAGCTTTCTTT. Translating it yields CASSEQGHTEAFF.

DNA for the CDR3: TGTGCCAGCAGCTTGACGACAGGGAGAGATCAGCCCCAGCATTTT. This encodes CASSLTTGRDQPQHF. V and J are TRBV7-6 and TRBJ1-5; the match to TRBD1 covers 7 bases. The germline V gene has CDR1 SGHVS and CDR2 FNYEAQ. This CDR3 contains 15 residues. V was pared by 3 bases and J by 5 bases, with 7 bases of the junction left unmatched.

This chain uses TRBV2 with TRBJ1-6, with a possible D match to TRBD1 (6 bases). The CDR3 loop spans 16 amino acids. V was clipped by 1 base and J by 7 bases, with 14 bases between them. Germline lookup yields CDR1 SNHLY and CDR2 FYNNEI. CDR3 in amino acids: CASSEEDSRGNSPLHF. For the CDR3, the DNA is TGTGCCAGCAGTGAAGAGGACAGCCGGGGGAATTCACCCCTCCACTTT.

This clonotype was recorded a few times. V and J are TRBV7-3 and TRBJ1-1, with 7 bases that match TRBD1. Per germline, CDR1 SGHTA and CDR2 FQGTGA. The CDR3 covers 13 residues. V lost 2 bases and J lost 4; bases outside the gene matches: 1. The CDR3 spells CASSLRQGTEAFF. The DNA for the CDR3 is TGTGCCAGCAGCTTACGACAGGGCACTGAAGCTTTCTTT.

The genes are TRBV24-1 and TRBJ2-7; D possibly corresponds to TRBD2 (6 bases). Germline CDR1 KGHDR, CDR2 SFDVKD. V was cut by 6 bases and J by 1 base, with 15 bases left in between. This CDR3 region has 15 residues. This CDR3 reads CATSPGGAASYEQYF. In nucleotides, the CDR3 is TGTGCCACCAGTCCCGGCGGGGCCGCATCCTACGAGCAGTACTTC.